The rows below give T cell receptor beta chains drawn from one sample of a study of Ad26.COV2.S vaccination and SARS-CoV-2 variants. The data were produced by immunoSEQ multiplex PCR, yet TCRdb's version contains in-frame clones alone and is incomplete. The sample has nearly 400,000 clones; approximately 89% are singletons. The starting material was peripheral blood, obtained in a trial of Ad26.COV2.S vaccine versus placebo. These TCRs come from a person between 18 and 60 years old who received the Ad26.COV2.S COVID-19 vaccine or a placebo. The CDR3 runs from the conserved cysteine through the conserved F or W. The D gene is left open where the match is weak. The size field is filled for only some rows; it gives once, few, many or a size class.

CDR3 protein: CASSFPLRGEQYF
CDR3 DNA: TGTGCCAGCAGTTTCCCCCTCAGGGGCGAGCAGTACTTC
clone size: NA
D gene: NA
J gene: TRBJ2-7
V gene: TRBV6-2/TRBV6-3

CDR3 protein: CASSLDSANYGYTF
CDR3 DNA: TGCGCCAGCAGCTTGGATTCAGCTAACTATGGCTACACCTTC
clone size: NA
D gene: NA
J gene: TRBJ1-2
V gene: TRBV5-1

CDR3 protein: CAWSVRLASSYNEQFF
CDR3 DNA: TGTGCCTGGAGTGTCAGACTCGCAAGCTCCTACAATGAGCAGTTCTTC
clone size: NA
D gene: NA
J gene: TRBJ2-1
V gene: TRBV30

CDR3 protein: CASSPLAGVETQYF
CDR3 DNA: TGTGCCAGCAGCCCACTAGCGGGAGTAGAGACCCAGTACTTC
clone size: NA
D gene: TRBD2
J gene: TRBJ2-5
V gene: TRBV7-8

CDR3 protein: CAWSLQTGNQETQYF
CDR3 DNA: TGTGCCTGGAGTCTCCAGACAGGGAACCAAGAGACCCAGTACTTC
clone size: NA
D gene: TRBD1
J gene: TRBJ2-5
V gene: TRBV30

CDR3 protein: CASRVAAHYEQYF
CDR3 DNA: TGCGCCAGCCGGGTAGCGGCCCACTACGAGCAGTACTTC
clone size: NA
D gene: NA
J gene: TRBJ2-7
V gene: TRBV5-1

CDR3 protein: CASSLGPDSGDTQYF
CDR3 DNA: TGTGCCAGCAGCTTGGGACCGGACAGCGGGGATACGCAGTATTTT
clone size: NA
D gene: NA
J gene: TRBJ2-3
V gene: TRBV5-4

CDR3 protein: CASSIDSSQETQYF
CDR3 DNA: TGTGCCAGTAGTATAGACAGTTCACAAGAGACCCAGTACTTC
clone size: NA
D gene: NA
J gene: TRBJ2-5
V gene: TRBV19

CDR3 protein: CASIQGLAGANEQFF
CDR3 DNA: TGTGCCAGCATACAAGGACTAGCGGGAGCCAATGAGCAGTTCTTC
clone size: once
D gene: TRBD2
J gene: TRBJ2-1
V gene: TRBV6-6

CDR3 protein: CASRPYQRGYYGYTF
CDR3 DNA: TGTGCCAGCAGACCTTATCAAAGGGGGTACTATGGCTACACCTTC
clone size: NA
D gene: NA
J gene: TRBJ1-2
V gene: TRBV6-5

CDR3 protein: CASSSGTNNYNEQFF
CDR3 DNA: TGTGCCAGCAGCTCCGGGACTAATAACTACAATGAGCAGTTCTTC
clone size: NA
D gene: TRBD2
J gene: TRBJ2-1
V gene: TRBV7-9

CDR3 protein: CASSLETVNYGYTF
CDR3 DNA: TGCGCCAGCAGCTTGGAGACAGTTAACTATGGCTACACCTTC
clone size: NA
D gene: NA
J gene: TRBJ1-2
V gene: TRBV5-1

CDR3 protein: CASSIWGSSNQPQHF
CDR3 DNA: TGTGCCAGTAGTATCTGGGGGTCTAGCAATCAGCCCCAGCATTTT
clone size: NA
D gene: NA
J gene: TRBJ1-5
V gene: TRBV19

CDR3 protein: CASSKPGDRGSYNEQFF
CDR3 DNA: TGTGCCAGCAGCAAACCCGGGGACAGGGGCTCCTACAATGAGCAGTTCTTC
clone size: NA
D gene: TRBD1
J gene: TRBJ2-1
V gene: TRBV5-4

CDR3 protein: CASSPDLAPFTLEQFF
CDR3 DNA: TGTGCCAGCTCACCAGATCTTGCCCCTTTTACTCTTGAGCAGTTCTTC
clone size: NA
D gene: NA
J gene: TRBJ2-1
V gene: TRBV18

CDR3 protein: CASSRDSIYEQYF
CDR3 DNA: TGTGCCAGCAGCCGGGACAGCATCTACGAGCAGTACTTC
clone size: NA
D gene: TRBD1
J gene: TRBJ2-7
V gene: TRBV27

CDR3 protein: CASSLGGTYEQYF
CDR3 DNA: TGTGCCAGCAGCCTCGGAGGCACCTACGAGCAGTACTTC
clone size: NA
D gene: NA
J gene: TRBJ2-7
V gene: TRBV12-3/TRBV12-4

CDR3 protein: CASSYSQGVGEQFF
CDR3 DNA: TGTGCCAGCAGTTACTCCCAGGGTGTCGGCGAGCAGTTCTTC
clone size: NA
D gene: NA
J gene: TRBJ2-1
V gene: TRBV6-5

CDR3 protein: CASSPSGRTGELFF
CDR3 DNA: TGTGCCAGCAGCCCCAGCGGGAGGACCGGGGAGCTGTTTTTT
clone size: NA
D gene: TRBD2
J gene: TRBJ2-2
V gene: TRBV5-6

CDR3 protein: CASSLSRQGADNEQFF
CDR3 DNA: TGCGCCAGCAGCCTCTCTAGACAGGGGGCGGACAATGAGCAGTTCTTC
clone size: NA
D gene: TRBD1
J gene: TRBJ2-1
V gene: TRBV5-1

CDR3 protein: CASNSWGQGRTYEQYF
CDR3 DNA: TGTGCCAGCAATAGCTGGGGACAGGGGCGAACCTACGAGCAGTACTTC
clone size: NA
D gene: TRBD1
J gene: TRBJ2-7
V gene: TRBV28

CDR3 protein: CASSRLVENTEAFF
CDR3 DNA: TGTGCCAGCAGCCGCTTGGTCGAGAACACTGAAGCTTTCTTT
clone size: NA
D gene: NA
J gene: TRBJ1-1
V gene: TRBV3-1/TRBV3-2

CDR3 protein: CASSHSATGSYGYTF
CDR3 DNA: TGCGCCAGCAGCCATTCTGCGACCGGATCCTATGGCTACACCTTC
clone size: NA
D gene: NA
J gene: TRBJ1-2
V gene: TRBV4-3

CDR3 protein: CASSLEQGIQGGYTF
CDR3 DNA: TGTGCCAGCAGCTTGGAGCAAGGCATTCAGGGCGGCTACACCTTC
clone size: NA
D gene: NA
J gene: TRBJ1-2
V gene: TRBV5-4

CDR3 protein: CASSYSNRPKETQYF
CDR3 DNA: TGTGCCAGCAGTTACTCGAACCGGCCAAAAGAGACCCAGTACTTC
clone size: NA
D gene: NA
J gene: TRBJ2-5
V gene: TRBV6-2/TRBV6-3

CDR3 protein: CASRGDRGNNQPQHF
CDR3 DNA: TGTGCCAGCAGAGGGGACAGGGGGAACAATCAGCCCCAGCATTTT
clone size: NA
D gene: TRBD1
J gene: TRBJ1-5
V gene: TRBV6-5

CDR3 protein: CASSSPRRAPYNEQFF
CDR3 DNA: TGTGCCAGCAGTTCGCCTCGGAGGGCCCCCTACAATGAGCAGTTCTTC
clone size: NA
D gene: NA
J gene: TRBJ2-1
V gene: TRBV28

CDR3 protein: CASSLQGRGTRRYEQYF
CDR3 DNA: TGCGCCAGCAGCTTACAGGGGAGGGGGACTAGAAGGTACGAGCAGTACTTC
clone size: NA
D gene: NA
J gene: TRBJ2-7
V gene: TRBV5-1

CDR3 protein: CASRGGTGELFF
CDR3 DNA: TGTGCCAGCAGGGGGGGCACCGGGGAGCTGTTTTTT
clone size: NA
D gene: NA
J gene: TRBJ2-2
V gene: TRBV5-4

CDR3 protein: CVSSQDLGGHSGANVLTF
CDR3 DNA: TGTGTCAGCAGCCAAGATCTAGGCGGACACTCTGGGGCCAACGTCCTGACTTTC
clone size: once
D gene: NA
J gene: TRBJ2-6
V gene: TRBV3-1/TRBV3-2

CDR3 protein: CASRTGLNTGELFF
CDR3 DNA: TGTGCCAGCAGGACAGGGCTGAACACCGGGGAGCTGTTTTTT
clone size: once
D gene: TRBD1
J gene: TRBJ2-2
V gene: TRBV7-2

CDR3 protein: CASSYFRGPGGYTF
CDR3 DNA: TGTGCCAGCAGTTACTTTCGGGGACCGGGGGGCTACACCTTC
clone size: once
D gene: NA
J gene: TRBJ1-2
V gene: TRBV6-6

CDR3 protein: CASSPGDRLSYGYTF
CDR3 DNA: TGTGCCAGCAGTCCAGGGGACAGGCTATCCTATGGCTACACCTTC
clone size: NA
D gene: TRBD1
J gene: TRBJ1-2
V gene: TRBV27

CDR3 protein: CASSVAPLAGAPDDEQFF
CDR3 DNA: TGTGCCAGCAGCGTAGCTCCCCTAGCGGGAGCCCCCGACGATGAGCAGTTCTTC
clone size: once
D gene: TRBD2
J gene: TRBJ2-1
V gene: TRBV9

CDR3 protein: CASSSTSSGFANTGELFF
CDR3 DNA: TGTGCCAGCAGTTCGACTAGCAGTGGGTTCGCGAACACCGGGGAGCTGTTTTTT
clone size: NA
D gene: TRBD2
J gene: TRBJ2-2
V gene: TRBV7-6

CDR3 protein: CATSERRGRGSNNEQFF
CDR3 DNA: TGTGCCACCAGTGAGCGGAGGGGGAGGGGTTCCAACAATGAGCAGTTCTTC
clone size: NA
D gene: NA
J gene: TRBJ2-1
V gene: TRBV24-1

CDR3 protein: CASSRSVGYGYTF
CDR3 DNA: TGTGCCAGCAGTCGCAGTGTTGGGTATGGCTACACCTTC
clone size: NA
D gene: NA
J gene: TRBJ1-2
V gene: TRBV25-1

CDR3 protein: CAAGGAHGGANVLTF
CDR3 DNA: TGTGCCGCCGGAGGGGCGCATGGCGGGGCCAACGTCCTGACTTTC
clone size: NA
D gene: NA
J gene: TRBJ2-6
V gene: TRBV5-4

CDR3 protein: CASSFGLAGGMETQYF
CDR3 DNA: TGTGCCAGCAGCTTCGGACTAGCGGGAGGGATGGAGACCCAGTACTTC
clone size: NA
D gene: TRBD2
J gene: TRBJ2-5
V gene: TRBV7-3

CDR3 protein: CASSPQGSAGNTIYF
CDR3 DNA: TGCGCCAGCAGTCCACAGGGTTCCGCTGGAAACACCATATATTTT
clone size: NA
D gene: NA
J gene: TRBJ1-3
V gene: TRBV4-1

CDR3 protein: CASSQVDLFSYNSPLHF
CDR3 DNA: TGCGCCAGCAGCCAAGTCGACCTCTTCTCCTATAATTCACCCCTCCACTTT
clone size: NA
D gene: NA
J gene: TRBJ1-6
V gene: TRBV4-1

CDR3 protein: CASSFGALSTEAFF
CDR3 DNA: TGTGCCAGCAGCTTCGGGGCCCTATCCACTGAAGCTTTCTTT
clone size: NA
D gene: NA
J gene: TRBJ1-1
V gene: TRBV2

CDR3 protein: CATSREGYGYTF
CDR3 DNA: TGTGCCACCAGTCGGGAGGGGTATGGCTACACCTTC
clone size: NA
D gene: NA
J gene: TRBJ1-2
V gene: TRBV24-1

CDR3 protein: CASTSDGNQPQHF
CDR3 DNA: TGTGCCAGCACTTCGGACGGCAATCAGCCCCAGCATTTT
clone size: few
D gene: NA
J gene: TRBJ1-5
V gene: TRBV28

CDR3 protein: CASGHLTGITEAFF
CDR3 DNA: TGTGCCAGTGGCCACCTGACAGGGATAACTGAAGCTTTCTTT
clone size: NA
D gene: TRBD1
J gene: TRBJ1-1
V gene: TRBV19

CDR3 protein: CASSWRARETQYF
CDR3 DNA: TGTGCCAGCAGTTGGAGGGCCAGGGAGACCCAGTACTTC
clone size: NA
D gene: NA
J gene: TRBJ2-5
V gene: TRBV12-3/TRBV12-4

CDR3 protein: CASSPHNNRNEQFF
CDR3 DNA: TGTGCCAGCAGCCCACATAATAATCGCAATGAGCAGTTCTTC
clone size: NA
D gene: NA
J gene: TRBJ2-1
V gene: TRBV7-9

CDR3 protein: CASSLDWGTATIQQYF
CDR3 DNA: TGTGCCAGCAGCTTAGATTGGGGGACAGCTACTATCCAGCAGTACTTC
clone size: NA
D gene: TRBD1
J gene: TRBJ2-7
V gene: TRBV11-2

CDR3 protein: CASNPSTDTQYF
CDR3 DNA: TGTGCCAGCAATCCCTCGACAGATACGCAGTATTTT
clone size: once
D gene: NA
J gene: TRBJ2-3
V gene: TRBV12-3/TRBV12-4

CDR3 protein: CASSAARARGYTF
CDR3 DNA: TGTGCCAGCAGCGCCGCCAGGGCGCGAGGCTACACCTTC
clone size: NA
D gene: NA
J gene: TRBJ1-2
V gene: TRBV9